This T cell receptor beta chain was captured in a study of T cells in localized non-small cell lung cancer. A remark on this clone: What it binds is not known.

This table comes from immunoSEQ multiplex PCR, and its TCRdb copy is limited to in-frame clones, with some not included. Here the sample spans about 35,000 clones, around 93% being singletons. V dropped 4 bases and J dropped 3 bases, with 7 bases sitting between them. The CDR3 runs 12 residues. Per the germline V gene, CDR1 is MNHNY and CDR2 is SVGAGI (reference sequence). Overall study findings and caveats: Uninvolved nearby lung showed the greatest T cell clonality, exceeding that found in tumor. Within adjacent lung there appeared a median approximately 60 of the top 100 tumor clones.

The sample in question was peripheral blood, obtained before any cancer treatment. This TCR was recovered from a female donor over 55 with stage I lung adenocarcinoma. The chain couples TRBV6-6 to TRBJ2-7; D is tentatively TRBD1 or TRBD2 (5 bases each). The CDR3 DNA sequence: TGTGCCAGCAGTTCGGGGCTCTACGAGCAGTACTTC. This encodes CASSSGLYEQYF.